The present T cell receptor (beta chain) was sequenced within a study of T cells in Graves' hyperthyroidism and ophthalmopathy. In its sample, this clonotype was seen many times. RNA transcripts provided the source from which TCR beta CDR3 regions were amplified. HTBI primers were the set used in a first-round RT-PCR of the TCR CDR3. MiXCR, run by TCRdb on the multiplex PCR reads, gives a single entry per CDR3 protein. The sample includes some 150,000 distinct CDR3 sequences, approximately 20% seen only once; the top ten take about 70%. The CDR3 covers 18 residues. Per germline, CDR1 SGHAT and CDR2 FQNNGV. With 5 bases clipped from V and 2 bases from J, the junction kept 18 bases outside the gene matches.

The rearrangement uses TRBV11-2 and TRBJ2-7, with 7 bases fitting TRBD1. Source material: blood. This TCR came from a woman in her fifties or sixties with Graves' hyperthyroidism that later progressed to Graves' ophthalmopathy. The CDR3 region is CASSPLGRRTGATYEQYF. CDR3 nucleotide sequence: TGTGCCAGCAGCCCTCTCGGTCGTCGGACAGGAGCCACCTACGAGCAGTACTTC.